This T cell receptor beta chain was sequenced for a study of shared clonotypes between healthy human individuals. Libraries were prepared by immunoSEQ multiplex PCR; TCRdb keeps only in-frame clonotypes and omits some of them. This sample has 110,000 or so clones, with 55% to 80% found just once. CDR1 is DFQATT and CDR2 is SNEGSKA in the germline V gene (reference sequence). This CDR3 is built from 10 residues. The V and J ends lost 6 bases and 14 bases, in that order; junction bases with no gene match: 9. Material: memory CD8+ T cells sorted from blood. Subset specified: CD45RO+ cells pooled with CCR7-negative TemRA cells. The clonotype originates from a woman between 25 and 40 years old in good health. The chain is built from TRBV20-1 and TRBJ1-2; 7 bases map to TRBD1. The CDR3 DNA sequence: TGCAGTGCGGGGGGACAGCCTTCTACCTTC. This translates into CSAGGQPSTF.